One and the same sample provided the 15 T cell receptor beta chains below, sequenced in a study of blood T cell repertoires in COVID-19 (dated by TCRdb to about 2020). Library prep was done by the immunoSEQ multiplex PCR assay. TCRdb took over this immuneACCESS table, retaining in-frame rearrangements with V and J assigned. Such tables are incomplete; in checked studies, under half of the missing clones stem from an unresolved V gene, and the remainder is unexplained. Within this sample are roughly 60,000 clones, with approximately 82% of them counted one time only. The biggest ten clones account for roughly 4% of the sample. Sequenced: peripheral blood. The receptors come from a man aged 55-75 years with acute or convalescent COVID-19.

The V call is TRBV28, the J call TRBJ1-2; tentative D call: TRBD1 (6 bases). V lost 6 bases, J lost 3 bases, and 17 bases lay in between. Germline V gene data show CDR1 as MDHEN and CDR2 as SYDVKM. This CDR3 has 15 residues. The CDR3 region is CASRAPGQDYYGYTF. In DNA form, the CDR3 reads TGTGCCAGCAGGGCCCCGGGACAAGACTACTATGGCTACACCTTC.

The chain couples TRBV7-2 to TRBJ1-1, with 11 bases aligning to TRBD1. V shed 1 base, J shed 4 bases, and the junction held 2 bases outside the gene matches. Per germline, CDR1 SGHTA and CDR2 FQGNSA. This CDR3 is built from 15 residues. The CDR3 protein is CASSLEGTGGTEAFF. The CDR3 DNA follows: TGTGCCAGCAGCTTAGAGGGGACAGGGGGCACTGAAGCTTTCTTT.

J is TRBJ2-5 and V is TRBV20-1; TRBD1 is a possible D gene (6 bases). The CDR3 extends over 16 amino acids. V lost 3 bases to trimming and J lost 1 base, with 18 bases between them. Germline V gives CDR1 DFQATT, CDR2 SNEGSKA (reference sequence). CDR3 region: CSASNIEGRGQETQYF. CDR3 in DNA: TGCAGTGCTAGTAATATAGAGGGCAGGGGCCAAGAGACCCAGTACTTC.

V and J are TRBV6-5 and TRBJ1-2; 10 nucleotides match TRBD1. The CDR3 spans 14 residues. V lost 7 bases to trimming and J lost 2 bases; unmatched junction nucleotides: 4. Germline CDR1 reads MNHEY; CDR2 reads SVGAGI. CDR3 in amino acids: CASKVGQGNYGYTF. The CDR3 DNA follows: TGTGCCAGCAAGGTGGGACAGGGGAACTATGGCTACACCTTC.

This clone was observed once. The genes are TRBV19 and TRBJ1-5; 9 bases are shared with TRBD1. Germline values: CDR1 LNHDA, CDR2 SQIVND (reference sequence). V lost 10 bases, J lost 1 base, and 5 bases stayed unmatched. The CDR3 runs 14 residues. The CDR3 DNA follows: TGTGCCAAGGACAGGGGTCGGAGCAATCAGCCCCAGCATTTT. This gives the protein CAKDRGRSNQPQHF.

J is TRBJ1-5 and V is TRBV27, with TRBD1 matching over 9 bases. Per the germline V gene, CDR1 is MNHEY and CDR2 is SMNVEV (reference sequence). This CDR3 is 15 amino acids long. V dropped 6 bases and J dropped 1; count of bases not matched to a gene: 4. The CDR3 loop reads CASSPGQGSNQPQHF. The CDR3 DNA reads as TGTGCCAGCAGCCCGGGACAGGGAAGCAATCAGCCCCAGCATTTT.

This chain connects TRBV6-5 to TRBJ1-3, with D unresolved. The CDR3 runs to 15 residues. Trimming took off 7 bases at V and 0 bases at J, with 13 bases between the two ends. CDR1 and CDR2 (germline): MNHEY, SVGAGI. The CDR3 region has the DNA TGTGCCAGCACTATACCCGTTGTCTCTGGAAACACCATATATTTT. This translates into CASTIPVVSGNTIYF.

The gene calls are TRBV27 and TRBJ1-1; D is undetermined. Germline loops: CDR1 MNHEY, CDR2 SMNVEV (reference sequence). Trimming stripped 2 bases from V and 7 bases from J, with 14 bases between. CDR3 size: 14 residues. The CDR3 DNA reads TGTGCCAGCAGTTTAAGGATTGGGCGGGATGAAGCTTTCTTT. Translating gives CASSLRIGRDEAFF.

V gene TRBV30 combines with J gene TRBJ1-5; D call uncertain. This CDR3 spans 13 amino acids. Germline V gene sequence: CDR1 GTSNPN, CDR2 SVGIG (reference sequence). V was cut by 4 bases and J by 3 bases, with 10 bases left in between. This chain's CDR3 is CAWNRESNQPQHF. Here the CDR3 DNA reads TGTGCCTGGAATCGGGAGTCCAATCAGCCCCAGCATTTT.

The chain joins TRBV5-4 to TRBJ2-7; possible D gene TRBD1, 6 bases. This CDR3 spans 13 amino acids. The V end was cut by 5 bases, the J end by 1 base, with 10 bases between. Germline V lookup: CDR1 SGHNT, CDR2 YYREEE (reference sequence). CDR3 sequence reads: CASRNRDSYEQYF. The CDR3 coding sequence is TGTGCCAGCAGAAACAGGGATTCCTACGAGCAGTACTTC.

The genes are TRBV4-2 and TRBJ2-2, with D possibly TRBD1 on 6 matching bases. This CDR3 region has 16 residues. Trimming pared 3 bases from V and 7 bases from J, leaving 18 bases between. In germline, CDR1 is LGHNA, CDR2 YNFKEQ. DNA of the CDR3: TGTGCCAGCAGCCAGCTGAGAGGGAAAGGGGGCGGGGAGCTGTTTTTT. Its translation: CASSQLRGKGGGELFF.

This clone appeared once. This rearrangement joins TRBV15 to TRBJ1-2, with TRBD1 matching over 7 bases. With V trimmed by 5 bases and J by 5 bases, 8 bases remained unmatched. CDR1 and CDR2 from the germline V gene are LNHNV and YYDKDF (reference sequence). This CDR3 spans 14 amino acids. The DNA of the CDR3 is TGTGCCACCAGCTCACAGACAGGGAGGTATGGCTACACCTTC. It is translated as CATSSQTGRYGYTF.

The chain combines TRBV19 with TRBJ1-5; D is unresolved. The V gene's germline CDR1 is LNHDA and CDR2 SQIVND (reference sequence). Trimming removed 3 bases at V and 6 bases at J, with 9 bases between. This CDR3 is built from 13 residues. Written as DNA, the CDR3 is TGTGCCAGTAGTATCCTCTTACTTCAGCCCCAGCATTTT. It translates to CASSILLLQPQHF.

The V gene is TRBV7-2, the J gene TRBJ1-2; no clear D. Trimming took 1 base from V and 8 from J, leaving 17 bases between them. Germline V gives CDR1 SGHTA, CDR2 FQGNSA. CDR3 length: 15 residues. In nucleotides, the CDR3 is TGTGCCAGCAGCTTAGAGGTCGAGCGAGCAAAGGGCTACACCTTC. Protein product: CASSLEVERAKGYTF.

The chain employs TRBV30 and TRBJ1-3, with D possibly matching TRBD1 (5 bases). The CDR3 totals 14 residues. Per the germline V gene, CDR1 is GTSNPN and CDR2 is SVGIG (reference sequence). The V gene lost 5 bases and the J gene lost 4 bases, with 15 bases spanning the gap. The CDR3 is CAWSKGAGGNTIYF. CDR3 sequence (DNA): TGTGCCTGGTCGAAAGGGGCTGGAGGAAACACCATATATTTT.